These T cell receptor beta chains were read from a single sample in a study of regulatory T cells in long-lasting Graves disease. TCRdb ran MiXCR on the multiplex PCR reads and lists one entry per CDR3 protein. The sample has around 400,000 distinct CDR3 sequences, roughly a fifth seen once. The sequences come from peripheral blood mononuclear cells (PBMCs), collected when the disease was refractory, from a patient treated with antithyroid drugs. The receptors derive from a female donor with Graves disease. CDR3s include the opening cysteine and the closing phenylalanine or tryptophan. D genes are given only for firm matches. Clone size is stated in some rows and not others, as once, few, many or a class when expanded.

cdr3_aa cdr3_nt v_call d_call j_call clone_size
CAISAGGVEKLFF TGTGCCATCAGTGCAGGAGGGGTGGAAAAACTGTTTTTT TRBV10-3 - TRBJ1-4 many
CASSLASLTLNTEAFF TGCGCCAGCAGCTTGGCCAGCTTAACCTTGAACACTGAAGCTTTCTTT TRBV5-1 - TRBJ1-1 many
CASSYYRQSTYEQYF TGTGCCAGCAGTTACTACCGACAGTCTACCTACGAGCAGTACTTC TRBV6-9 - TRBJ2-7 many
CASSLAEDTEAFF TGCGCCAGCAGCTTGGCGGAGGACACTGAAGCTTTCTTT TRBV5-1 - TRBJ1-1 many
CASSLVGKDTQYF TGTGCCAGCAGTTTAGTAGGGAAGGATACGCAGTATTTT TRBV28 - TRBJ2-3 few
CASSENKNTEAFF TGTGCCAGCAGTGAGAACAAGAACACTGAAGCTTTCTTT TRBV28 - TRBJ1-1 many
CSAAKGVDEQYF TGCAGTGCCGCGAAGGGGGTAGACGAGCAGTACTTC TRBV20-1 - TRBJ2-7 many
CASSSTLGGQETQYF TGTGCCAGCAGTTCGACATTAGGGGGCCAAGAGACCCAGTACTTC TRBV27 - TRBJ2-5 few
CASSPGQRRGGYTF TGTGCCAGCAGTCCGGGACAGCGGCGGGGTGGCTACACCTTC TRBV28 TRBD1 TRBJ1-2 many
CASSETAANYGYTF TGTGCCAGCAGTGAGACAGCAGCTAACTATGGCTACACCTTC TRBV25-1 - TRBJ1-2 many
CASSLATYEQYF TGTGCCAGCAGTTTGGCAACCTACGAGCAGTACTTC TRBV28 - TRBJ2-7 many
CSARVQRTPYGQYF TGCAGTGCTAGAGTACAAAGGACCCCCTACGGGCAGTACTTC TRBV20-1 - TRBJ2-7 few
CASSSSRENIQYF TGTGCCAGCAGCTCGTCTAGGGAAAACATTCAGTACTTC TRBV5-6 - TRBJ2-4 many
CSVGTGAEQYF TGCAGCGTCGGGACAGGGGCCGAGCAGTACTTC TRBV29-1 TRBD1 TRBJ2-7 few
CAGSYGPGQRSGQPQHF TGTGCCGGCAGTTACGGCCCGGGACAGAGATCGGGACAGCCCCAGCATTTT TRBV6-5 TRBD1 TRBJ1-5 few
CASTPGLTTQPQHF TGTGCCAGCACACCGGGACTAACCACTCAGCCCCAGCATTTT TRBV19 - TRBJ1-5 few
CASSLFSGRHNGELFF TGTGCCAGCAGTTTATTTAGCGGGAGGCATAACGGGGAGCTGTTTTTT TRBV28 TRBD2 TRBJ2-2 many
CSASGRGGEQYF TGCAGTGCTAGCGGCAGGGGGGGAGAGCAGTACTTC TRBV20-1 - TRBJ2-7 -
CASGLGGAIAEAFF TGTGCTAGTGGTTTGGGGGGGGCGATCGCTGAAGCTTTCTTT TRBV12-5 - TRBJ1-1 few
CSVAMPLAGDYYEQYF TGCAGTGTCGCCATGCCGCTAGCGGGAGACTACTACGAGCAGTACTTC TRBV20-1 TRBD2 TRBJ2-7 few
CSASRGGQGETQYF TGCAGTGCTAGTCGCGGGGGCCAGGGAGAGACCCAGTACTTC TRBV20-1 - TRBJ2-5 many
CATSNSGSSSNTGELFF TGTGCCACCAGCAATAGCGGGAGTTCGTCGAACACCGGGGAGCTGTTTTTT TRBV24-1 TRBD2 TRBJ2-2 many
CSVGSGITGELFF TGCAGCGTTGGGAGCGGGATCACCGGGGAGCTGTTTTTT TRBV29-1 TRBD2 TRBJ2-2 -
CAWSPFLSGSSYEQYF TGTGCCTGGAGTCCTTTCCTCAGCGGGAGTTCCTACGAGCAGTACTTC TRBV30 TRBD2 TRBJ2-7 -
CASSSAVWTQYF TGTGCCAGCAGCTCCGCGGTTTGGACGCAGTATTTT TRBV3-1 - TRBJ2-3 -
CASSLGLATDTQYF TGTGCCAGCAGTTTAGGACTAGCCACAGATACGCAGTATTTT TRBV28 TRBD2 TRBJ2-3 -